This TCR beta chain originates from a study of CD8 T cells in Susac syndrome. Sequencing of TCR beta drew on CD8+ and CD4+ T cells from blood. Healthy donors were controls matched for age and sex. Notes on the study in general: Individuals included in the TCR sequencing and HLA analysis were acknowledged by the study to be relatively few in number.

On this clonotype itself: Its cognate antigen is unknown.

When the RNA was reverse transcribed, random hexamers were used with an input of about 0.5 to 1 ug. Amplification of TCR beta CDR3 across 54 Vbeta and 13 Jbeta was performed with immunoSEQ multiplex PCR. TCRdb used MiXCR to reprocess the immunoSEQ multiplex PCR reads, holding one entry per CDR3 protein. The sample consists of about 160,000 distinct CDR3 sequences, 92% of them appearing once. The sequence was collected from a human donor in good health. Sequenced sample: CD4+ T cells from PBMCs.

As DNA, the CDR3 is TGTGCCAGTAGTGGGCTGCATAGGTCCAGGAACACTGAAGCTTTCTTT. It codes for CASSGLHRSRNTEAFF. The rearrangement joins TRBV19 to TRBJ1-1; D gene uncertain. This CDR3 region has 16 residues. Germline assignment: CDR1 LNHDA and CDR2 SQIVND (reference sequence). Trimming took 5 bases from V and 1 from J, leaving 17 bases between them.